A single sample gave rise to the 31 T cell receptor beta chains below, sequenced in a study of CD8+ T cells in alopecia areata. Investigators isolated RNA and reverse transcribed it into cDNA to act as the sequencing template. Some clones are missing from TCRdb's copy, which holds only in-frame ones; the method was immunoSEQ multiplex PCR. The data contain some 120,000 clones, roughly 54% of them singletons. This material consisted of CD4+ T cells sorted from blood, taken at week 0. These receptors were collected from a human donor with alopecia areata.

The chain links TRBV5-4 to TRBJ2-5, with TRBD1 as a possible D gene (6 bases). CDR1 and CDR2 (germline): SGHNT, YYREEE (reference sequence). CDR3 length: 14 residues. V was clipped by 2 bases and J by 5 bases, with 13 bases between them. CDR3 residues: CASSLGGAVETQYF. The CDR3 DNA is TGTGCCAGCAGCTTAGGGGGTGCCGTGGAGACCCAGTACTTC.

The V and J genes are TRBV9 and TRBJ2-6, with D unclear. The CDR3 is 16 residues long. CDR1 is SGDLS and CDR2 is YYNGEE in the germline V gene. V was shortened by 0 bases and J by 2 bases, with 9 bases between the two germline ends. The CDR3 sequence is CASSVVVTPGANVLTF. In DNA form, the CDR3 reads TGTGCCAGCAGCGTAGTAGTGACCCCTGGGGCCAACGTCCTGACTTTC.

This chain links TRBV18 with TRBJ2-1; TRBD1 might be the D (6 bases). V was pared by 1 base and J by 4 bases, with 8 bases between. Per germline, CDR1 KGHSH and CDR2 LQKENI. The CDR3 has 14 residues. CDR3 protein: CASSPLDRYNEQFF. For the CDR3, the DNA is TGTGCCAGCTCACCACTGGACAGATACAATGAGCAGTTCTTC. Complete variable domain (other parts from reference TRBV18 and TRBJ2-1): NAGVMQNPRHLVRRRGQEARLRCSPMKGHSHVYWYRQLPEEGLKFMVYLQKENIIDESGMPKERFSAEFPKEGPSILRIQQVVRGDSAAYFCASSPLDRYNEQFFGPGTRLTVL.

V and J are TRBV29-1 and TRBJ2-7; D may be TRBD1 or TRBD2 (5 bases each). The length of the CDR3 is 13 residues. V was clipped by 7 bases and J by 2 bases, with 15 bases between them. CDR1 is SQVTM and CDR2 is ANQGSEA in the germline V gene. CDR3 DNA: TGCAGCGCTGCCGGGACCGCCGCCTACGAGCAGTACTTC. Amino acid sequence: CSAAGTAAYEQYF.

This clone appeared a few times. The rearrangement links TRBV27 to TRBJ2-7; D may be TRBD1 (6 bases). The CDR3 is 13 residues long. Trimming pared 3 bases from V and 8 bases from J, leaving 14 bases between. Per germline, CDR1 MNHEY and CDR2 SMNVEV (reference sequence). CDR3 in amino acids: CASSFGDKIKQYF. The CDR3 nucleotides read TGTGCCAGCAGTTTTGGGGACAAGATAAAGCAGTACTTC.

This rearrangement joins TRBV5-1 to TRBJ1-2; D may be TRBD1 (5 bases). The CDR3 runs to 16 residues. V lost 2 bases to trimming and J lost 4 bases, with 18 bases between them. Germline values: CDR1 SGHRS, CDR2 YFSETQ. For the CDR3, the DNA is TGCGCCAGCAGCTTTGGGACTCCGCCCGAAGGCTATGGCTACACCTTC. This codes for CASSFGTPPEGYGYTF. Combining the CDR3 with reference TRBV5-1 and TRBJ1-2 gives the whole variable domain KAGVTQTPRYLIKTRGQQVTLSCSPISGHRSVSWYQQTPGQGLQFLFEYFSETQRNKGNFPGRFSGRQFSNSRSEMNVSTLELGDSALYLCASSFGTPPEGYGYTFGSGTRLTVV.

J is TRBJ2-7 and V is TRBV5-6; D possibly corresponds to TRBD2 (6 bases). Trimming removed 4 bases at V and 2 bases at J, with 13 bases between. This CDR3 has 14 residues. CDR1 and CDR2 (germline): SGHDT, YYEEEE. CDR3 loop: CASSTPGLPYEQYF. The CDR3 DNA reads as TGTGCCAGCAGCACCCCGGGACTCCCCTACGAGCAGTACTTC.

The V gene is TRBV5-1, the J gene TRBJ2-7, with D tentatively TRBD1 (6 bases). Trimming shortened V by 4 bases and J by 6 bases, and 20 bases separated the two germline ends. Per germline, CDR1 SGHRS and CDR2 YFSETQ. This CDR3 has 15 amino acids. CDR3 loop: CASSATAGVEGEQYF. CDR3 nucleotides: TGCGCCAGCAGCGCCACGGCAGGGGTTGAGGGCGAGCAGTACTTC.

This chain uses TRBV7-2 with TRBJ2-7; D call uncertain. Trimming cost V 5 bases and J 3 bases, with 14 bases left between them. The CDR3 has 14 residues. Germline V gives CDR1 SGHTA, CDR2 FQGNSA. CDR3 sequence: CASSPEAVVYEQYF. The CDR3 bases are TGTGCCAGCAGCCCCGAGGCCGTCGTCTACGAGCAGTACTTC. The full variable domain, with the rest looked up from reference TRBV7-2 and TRBJ2-7, is GAGVSQSPSNKVTEKGKDVELRCDPISGHTALYWYRQSLGQGLEFLIYFQGNSAPDKSGLPSDRFSAERTGGSVSTLTIQRTQQEDSAVYLCASSPEAVVYEQYFGPGTRLTVT.

This rearrangement joins TRBV27 to TRBJ1-5; TRBD1 matches 8 bases. V gave up 5 bases and J gave up 2 bases; unmatched junction bases: 11. Germline V gene lookup returns CDR1 MNHEY and CDR2 SMNVEV (reference sequence). The CDR3 sequence is 17 residues long. CDR3 region: CASSVRARQGRNQPQHF. The CDR3 coding sequence is TGTGCCAGCAGTGTCAGGGCCCGACAGGGGCGCAATCAGCCCCAGCATTTT.

The rearrangement joins TRBV28 to TRBJ2-7, with TRBD2 identical over 7 bases. CDR1 is MDHEN and CDR2 is SYDVKM in the germline V gene. The CDR3 consists of 14 residues. Germline trimming cut 6 bases from V and 0 bases from J; bases unmatched to any gene: 5. Here the CDR3 DNA reads TGTGCCAGCAGAGCTAGCGGCCTCTCCTACGAGCAGTACTTC. It codes for CASRASGLSYEQYF.

This chain connects TRBV7-8 to TRBJ1-1; 9 positions agree with TRBD1. The CDR3 totals 16 residues. The trim removed 5 bases at V and 2 bases at J, leaving 9 bases unmatched. Germline V gene data show CDR1 as SGHVS and CDR2 as FQNEAQ. CDR3 amino acids: CASSPGWTGANTEAFF. CDR3 nucleotides: TGTGCCAGCAGCCCAGGTTGGACAGGGGCTAACACTGAAGCTTTCTTT. Drawing the rest from reference TRBV7-8 and TRBJ1-1, the complete variable domain is GAGVSQSPRYKVAKRGQDVALRCDPISGHVSLFWYQQALGQGPEFLTYFQNEAQLDKSGLPSDRFFAERPEGSVSTLKIQRTQQEDSAVYLCASSPGWTGANTEAFFGQGTRLTVV.

The V and J genes are TRBV5-1 and TRBJ2-3; TRBD1 is a possible D gene (5 bases). Trimming took 2 bases from V and 2 from J, leaving 12 bases between them. This CDR3 has 15 residues. The germline V gene encodes CDR1 SGHRS and CDR2 YFSETQ. CDR3 protein: CASSFGREYTDTQYF. CDR3 DNA: TGCGCCAGCAGCTTCGGCAGGGAATACACAGATACGCAGTATTTT.

The V and J genes are TRBV6-6 and TRBJ1-2; tentative D call: TRBD1 (5 bases). Germline lookup yields CDR1 MNHNY and CDR2 SVGAGI (reference sequence). V lost 0 bases to trimming and J lost 3 bases, with 8 bases between them. The length of the CDR3 is 14 residues. In nucleotides, the CDR3 is TGTGCCAGCAGTTACTCCCAGGGCTACTATGGCTACACCTTC. This translates into CASSYSQGYYGYTF.

Only a few counts were recorded for this clone. This sequence joins TRBV5-4 and TRBJ2-7; 7 bases are a match to TRBD2. V lost 4 bases to trimming and J lost 4 bases; unmatched junction nucleotides: 8. Germline V gene lookup returns CDR1 SGHNT and CDR2 YYREEE (reference sequence). There are 14 residues in the CDR3. The CDR3 DNA sequence: TGTGCCAGCAGCGGGGGGGGACCATTGTACGAGCAGTACTTC. Residues: CASSGGGPLYEQYF.

The chain carries TRBV7-2 and TRBJ2-1, with no clear D. Looked up from germline, CDR1 is SGHTA and CDR2 is FQGNSA. The CDR3 loop spans 15 amino acids. The V and J ends lost 5 bases and 5 bases respectively, with 16 bases between them. The chain's CDR3 is CASSVTSVRDNEQFF. Written as DNA, the CDR3 is TGTGCCAGCAGCGTAACATCCGTTCGGGACAATGAGCAGTTCTTC.

This clone was observed a single time. The chain is built from TRBV19 and TRBJ1-6, with D perhaps TRBD1 (5 bases). The germline gives CDR1 LNHDA, CDR2 SQIVND (reference sequence). Between the trimmed V and J ends, which lost 5 bases and 5 bases, there was a span of 16 bases. The CDR3 totals 16 residues. CDR3 in amino acids: CASSALGGGDNSPLHF. The CDR3 DNA sequence: TGTGCCAGTAGTGCCCTCGGGGGGGGAGATAATTCACCCCTCCACTTT.

The chain has TRBV4-2 and TRBJ1-1; D gene uncertain. Germline V lookup: CDR1 LGHNA, CDR2 YNFKEQ. CDR3 size: 15 residues. The V end lost 1 base, the J end lost 3 bases, and 12 bases lay between the germline ends. The CDR3, as DNA: TGTGCCAGCAGCCAAGGGGCGGTAAGGTACACTGAAGCTTTCTTT. This translates into CASSQGAVRYTEAFF.

The rearrangement joins TRBV23-1 to TRBJ2-5; D call uncertain. TRBV23-1 has ORF status, its function being uncertain. This CDR3 has 13 residues. Trimming stripped 3 bases from V and 5 bases from J, with 10 bases between. The CDR3 DNA reads TGCGCCAGCAGTCACGATTGCCGGGAGACCCAGTACTTC. Translated, it gives CASSHDCRETQYF.

V usage is TRBV6-6 and J usage is TRBJ2-1; 9 nucleotides line up with TRBD1. Germline values: CDR1 MNHNY, CDR2 SVGAGI (reference sequence). This CDR3 comprises 13 residues. V lost 9 bases to trimming and J lost 8 bases; unmatched junction nucleotides: 8. CDR3 amino acids: CASCQDRGYEQFF. CDR3 bases: TGTGCCAGTTGTCAGGACAGGGGCTATGAGCAGTTCTTC.

About this clone itself: The junction and the germline gene differ at one end; a read error may be behind it. This chain connects TRBV7-9 to TRBJ2-7, with D perhaps TRBD1 (5 bases). This CDR3 contains 12 residues. Germline CDR1 and CDR2: SEHNR and FQNEAQ (reference sequence). CDR3 region: CASSPTEVGPTF. CDR3 in DNA: TGTGCCAGCAGCCCGACAGAGGTGGGGCCAACTTTC. The complete variable domain, with remaining parts taken from reference TRBV7-9 and TRBJ2-7, reads DTGVSQNPRHKITKRGQNVTFRCDPISEHNRLYWYRQTLGQGPEFLTYFQNEAQLEKSRLLSDRFSAERPKGSFSTLEIQRTEQGDSAMYLCASSPTEVGPTFGPGTRLTVT.

The J gene is TRBJ1-6, the V gene TRBV2; possibly TRBD1 for D (5 bases). Germline-derived CDR1 and CDR2 are SNHLY and FYNNEI. V was shortened by 3 bases and J by 9 bases, with 18 bases between the two germline ends. CDR3 length: 16 residues. The CDR3 region has the DNA TGTGCCAGCAGTGACCTACCGGGGTGGGGGACTTCACCCCTCCACTTT. This sequence encodes CASSDLPGWGTSPLHF.

The CDR3 bases are TGCGCCAGCAGCTTGGAGTTGCGTTACAATGAGCAGTTCTTC. This codes for CASSLELRYNEQFF. The V call is TRBV5-1, the J call TRBJ2-1; D unclear. Per the germline V gene, CDR1 is SGHRS and CDR2 is YFSETQ. CDR3 size: 14 residues. Between the trimmed V and J ends, which lost 0 bases and 4 bases, there was a span of 8 bases.

J is TRBJ1-5 and V is TRBV6-4, with 9 bases identical to TRBD1. CDR1 is MRHNA, CDR2 SNTAGT, per germline. The ends lost 6 bases at V and 6 bases at J; junction bases unmatched: 6. CDR3 size: 14 residues. The CDR3 here is CASRGNRGRQPQHF. The CDR3, as DNA: TGTGCCAGCAGGGGAAACAGGGGGCGTCAGCCCCAGCATTTT.

V gene TRBV15 combines with J gene TRBJ2-7, with D hard to call. Trimming pared 1 base from V and 11 bases from J, leaving 21 bases between. This CDR3 is 15 amino acids long. Looked up from germline, CDR1 is LNHNV and CDR2 is YYDKDF (reference sequence). Written as DNA, the CDR3 is TGTGCCACCAGCAGAGGGGCGTCAGGTGGGCTACTTGAGTACTTC. As protein: CATSRGASGGLLEYF. Using reference TRBV15 and TRBJ2-7 for the parts outside the CDR3, the full variable domain is DAMVIQNPRYQVTQFGKPVTLSCSQTLNHNVMYWYQQKSSQAPKLLFHYYDKDFNNEADTPDNFQSRRPNTSFCFLDIRSPGLGDTAMYLCATSRGASGGLLEYFGPGTRLTVT.

J is TRBJ2-2 and V is TRBV5-4; weak D call: TRBD2 (5 bases). V lost 3 bases to trimming and J lost 7 bases, with 16 bases between them. This CDR3 is 15 amino acids long. Germline V gene data show CDR1 as SGHNT and CDR2 as YYREEE (reference sequence). The CDR3 bases are TGTGCCAGCAGCTCCGAGGGAGTGGGAATCGGGGAGCTGTTTTTT. Translated, it gives CASSSEGVGIGELFF. The whole variable domain, filled in from reference TRBV5-4 and TRBJ2-2, reads ETGVTQSPTHLIKTRGQQVTLRCSSQSGHNTVSWYQQALGQGPQFIFQYYREEENGRGNFPPRFSGLQFPNYSSELNVNALELDDSALYLCASSSEGVGIGELFFGEGSRLTVL.

The CDR3 loop is CASSRAGSSYEQYF. CDR3 bases: TGCGCCAGCAGCCGGGCGGGCTCCTCCTACGAGCAGTACTTC. The chain carries TRBV5-1 and TRBJ2-7; weak D call: TRBD2 (5 bases). Germline lookup yields CDR1 SGHRS and CDR2 YFSETQ. The length of the CDR3 is 14 residues. The V gene lost 4 bases and the J gene lost 0 bases, with 11 bases spanning the gap. The full variable domain, in which reference TRBV5-1 and TRBJ2-7 provide the parts outside the CDR3, is KAGVTQTPRYLIKTRGQQVTLSCSPISGHRSVSWYQQTPGQGLQFLFEYFSETQRNKGNFPGRFSGRQFSNSRSEMNVSTLELGDSALYLCASSRAGSSYEQYFGPGTRLTVT.

The chain recombines TRBV28 with TRBJ2-7; the match to TRBD1 covers 9 bases. Losses at the gene ends were 4 bases for V and 2 bases for J; bases not matched to a gene: 6. The CDR3 extends over 15 amino acids. Germline V gene lookup returns CDR1 MDHEN and CDR2 SYDVKM. The CDR3 sequence is CASSSTGGWAYEQYF. As DNA, the CDR3 is TGTGCCAGCAGTTCGACAGGGGGATGGGCCTACGAGCAGTACTTC.

This clone was counted a single time. The DNA of the CDR3 is TGCGCCAGCAGCCAAGAGAGGGCTAGCGGGAGGGCCCTACAAGAGACCCAGTACTTC. Its protein product is CASSQERASGRALQETQYF. This rearrangement joins TRBV4-1 to TRBJ2-5; 12 bases fit TRBD2. CDR1 and CDR2 (germline): MGHRA, YSYEKL. With 0 bases clipped from V and 2 bases from J, the junction kept 10 bases outside the gene matches. This CDR3 is 19 amino acids long.

The chain carries TRBV25-1 and TRBJ1-4; 7 bases match TRBD1. This CDR3 contains 14 residues. The germline CDR1 and CDR2 sequences are MGHDK and SYGVNS. The V and J ends lost 4 bases and 5 bases, in that order; junction bases with no gene match: 4. CDR3 DNA sequence: TGTGCCAGCAGTGCCGGGACAGCGAATGAAAAACTGTTTTTT. Residues: CASSAGTANEKLFF.

The chain is built from TRBV5-6 and TRBJ2-1; D gene ambiguous. Germline CDR1 is SGHDT and CDR2 is YYEEEE. The CDR3 is 14 residues long. V dropped 4 bases and J dropped 7 bases, with 15 bases sitting between them. CDR3 sequence: CASSHDWSGNEQFF. CDR3 nucleotides: TGTGCCAGCAGCCACGACTGGAGTGGGAATGAGCAGTTCTTC. The full variable domain, its missing parts supplied by reference TRBV5-6 and TRBJ2-1, is DAGVTQSPTHLIKTRGQQVTLRCSPKSGHDTVSWYQQALGQGPQFIFQYYEEEERQRGNFPDRFSGHQFPNYSSELNVNALLLGDSALYLCASSHDWSGNEQFFGPGTRLTVL.